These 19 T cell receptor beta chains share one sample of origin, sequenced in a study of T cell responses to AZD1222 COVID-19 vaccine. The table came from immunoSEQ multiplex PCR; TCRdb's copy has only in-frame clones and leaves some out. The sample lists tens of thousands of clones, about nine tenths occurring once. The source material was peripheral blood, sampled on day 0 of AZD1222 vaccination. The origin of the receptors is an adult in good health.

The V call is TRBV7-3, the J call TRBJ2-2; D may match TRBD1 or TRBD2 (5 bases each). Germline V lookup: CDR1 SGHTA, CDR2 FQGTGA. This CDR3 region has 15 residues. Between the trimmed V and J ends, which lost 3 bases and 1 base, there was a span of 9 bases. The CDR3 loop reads CASSLRGRNTGELFF. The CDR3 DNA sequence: TGTGCCAGCAGCTTGAGGGGACGGAACACCGGGGAGCTGTTTTTT.

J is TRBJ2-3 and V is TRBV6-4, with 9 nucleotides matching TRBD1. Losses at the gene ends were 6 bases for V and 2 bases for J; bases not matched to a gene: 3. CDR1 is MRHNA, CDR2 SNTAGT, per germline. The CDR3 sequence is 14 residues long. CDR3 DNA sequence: TGTGCCAGCAGACGGGACAGGGTCACAGATACGCAGTATTTT. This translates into CASRRDRVTDTQYF.

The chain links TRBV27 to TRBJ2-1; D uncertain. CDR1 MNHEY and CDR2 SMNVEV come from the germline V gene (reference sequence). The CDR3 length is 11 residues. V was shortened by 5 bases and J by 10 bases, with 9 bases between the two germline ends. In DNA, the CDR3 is TGTGCCAGCAGTATGCGTGGGGAGCAGTTCTTC. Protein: CASSMRGEQFF.

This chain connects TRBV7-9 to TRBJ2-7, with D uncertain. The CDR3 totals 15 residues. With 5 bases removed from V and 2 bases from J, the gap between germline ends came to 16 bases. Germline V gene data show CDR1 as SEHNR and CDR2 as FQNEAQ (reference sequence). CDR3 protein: CASSPDVGPAYEQYF. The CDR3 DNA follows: TGTGCCAGCAGCCCCGACGTTGGCCCGGCCTACGAGCAGTACTTC.

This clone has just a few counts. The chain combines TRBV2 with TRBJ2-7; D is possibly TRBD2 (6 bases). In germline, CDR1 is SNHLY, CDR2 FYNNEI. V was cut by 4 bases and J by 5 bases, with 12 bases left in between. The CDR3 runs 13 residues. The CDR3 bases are TGTGCCAGCAGTGCCCTGCGGGGCCACGAGCAGTACTTC. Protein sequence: CASSALRGHEQYF.

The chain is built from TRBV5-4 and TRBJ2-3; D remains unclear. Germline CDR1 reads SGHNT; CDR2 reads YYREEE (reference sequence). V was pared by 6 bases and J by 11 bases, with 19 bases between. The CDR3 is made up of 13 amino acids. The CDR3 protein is CASTNDVNEGQYF. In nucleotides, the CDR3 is TGTGCCAGCACCAATGACGTTAATGAAGGGCAGTATTTT.

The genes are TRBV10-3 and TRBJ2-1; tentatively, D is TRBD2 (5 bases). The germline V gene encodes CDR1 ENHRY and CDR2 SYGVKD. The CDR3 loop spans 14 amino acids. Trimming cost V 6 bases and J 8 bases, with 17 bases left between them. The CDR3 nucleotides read TGTGCCATCAGAACGGACTCGCGTCGATATGAGCAGTTCTTC. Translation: CAIRTDSRRYEQFF.

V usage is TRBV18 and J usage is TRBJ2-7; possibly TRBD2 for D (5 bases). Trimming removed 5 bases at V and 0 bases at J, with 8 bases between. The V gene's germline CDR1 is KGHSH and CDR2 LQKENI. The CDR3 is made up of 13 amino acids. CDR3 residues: CASSSGRSYEQYF. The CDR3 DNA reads TGTGCCAGCTCAAGCGGACGCTCCTACGAGCAGTACTTC. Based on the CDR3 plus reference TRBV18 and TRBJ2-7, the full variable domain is NAGVMQNPRHLVRRRGQEARLRCSPMKGHSHVYWYRQLPEEGLKFMVYLQKENIIDESGMPKERFSAEFPKEGPSILRIQQVVRGDSAAYFCASSSGRSYEQYFGPGTRLTVT.

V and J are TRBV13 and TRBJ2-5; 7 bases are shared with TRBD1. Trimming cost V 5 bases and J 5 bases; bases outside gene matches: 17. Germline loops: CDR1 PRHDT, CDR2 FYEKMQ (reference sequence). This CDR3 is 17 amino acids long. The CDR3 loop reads CASSPPYETGQGETQYF. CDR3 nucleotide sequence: TGTGCCAGCAGCCCCCCTTACGAGACAGGGCAGGGGGAGACCCAGTACTTC.

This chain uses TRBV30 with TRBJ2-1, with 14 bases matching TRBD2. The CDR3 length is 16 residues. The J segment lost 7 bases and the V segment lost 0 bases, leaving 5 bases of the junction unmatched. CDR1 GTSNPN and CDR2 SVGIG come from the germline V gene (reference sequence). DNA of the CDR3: TGTGCCTGGAGTGTACGGGGACTAGCGGGAGAAAATGAGCAGTTCTTC. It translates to CAWSVRGLAGENEQFF.

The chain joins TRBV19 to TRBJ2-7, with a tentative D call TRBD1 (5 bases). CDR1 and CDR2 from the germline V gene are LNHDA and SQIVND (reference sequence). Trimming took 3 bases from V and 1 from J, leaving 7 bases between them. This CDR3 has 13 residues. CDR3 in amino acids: CASSMTVSYEQYF. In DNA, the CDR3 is TGTGCCAGTAGTATGACAGTTTCCTACGAGCAGTACTTC.

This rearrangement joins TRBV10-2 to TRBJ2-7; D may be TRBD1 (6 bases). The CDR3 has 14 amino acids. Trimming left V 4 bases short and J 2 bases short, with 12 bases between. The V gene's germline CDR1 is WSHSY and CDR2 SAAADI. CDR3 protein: CASSGKGTPYEQYF. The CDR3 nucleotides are TGCGCCAGCAGTGGGAAAGGGACACCCTACGAGCAGTACTTC.

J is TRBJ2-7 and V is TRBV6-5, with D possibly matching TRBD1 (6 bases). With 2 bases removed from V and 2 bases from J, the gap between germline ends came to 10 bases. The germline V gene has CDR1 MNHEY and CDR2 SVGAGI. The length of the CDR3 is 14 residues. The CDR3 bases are TGTGCCAGCAGTTACGTCAGGGGAGCCTACGAGCAGTACTTC. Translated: CASSYVRGAYEQYF.

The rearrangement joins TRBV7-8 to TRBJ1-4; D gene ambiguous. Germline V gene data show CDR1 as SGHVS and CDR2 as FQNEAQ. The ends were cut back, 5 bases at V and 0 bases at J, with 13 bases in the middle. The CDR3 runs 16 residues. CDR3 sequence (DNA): TGTGCCAGCAGCCTCCGGCGGGGTGCAACTAATGAAAAACTGTTTTTT. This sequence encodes CASSLRRGATNEKLFF.

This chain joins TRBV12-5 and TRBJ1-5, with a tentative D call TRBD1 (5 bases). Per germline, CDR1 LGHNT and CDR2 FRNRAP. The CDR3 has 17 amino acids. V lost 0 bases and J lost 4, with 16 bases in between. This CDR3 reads CASGLVLGARPNQPQHF. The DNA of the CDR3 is TGTGCTAGTGGTTTGGTATTAGGGGCGAGACCAAATCAGCCCCAGCATTTT.

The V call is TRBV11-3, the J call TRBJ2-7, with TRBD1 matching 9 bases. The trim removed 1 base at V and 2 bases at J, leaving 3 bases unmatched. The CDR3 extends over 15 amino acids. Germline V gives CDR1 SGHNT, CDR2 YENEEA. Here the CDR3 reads CASSLGGQGTYEQYF. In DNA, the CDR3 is TGTGCCAGCAGCTTAGGGGGACAGGGAACCTACGAGCAGTACTTC.

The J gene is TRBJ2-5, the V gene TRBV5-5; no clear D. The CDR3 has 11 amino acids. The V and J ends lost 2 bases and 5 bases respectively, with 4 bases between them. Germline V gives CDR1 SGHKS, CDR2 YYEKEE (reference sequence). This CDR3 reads CASSLSETQYF. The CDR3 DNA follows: TGTGCCAGCAGCTTATCCGAGACCCAGTACTTC.

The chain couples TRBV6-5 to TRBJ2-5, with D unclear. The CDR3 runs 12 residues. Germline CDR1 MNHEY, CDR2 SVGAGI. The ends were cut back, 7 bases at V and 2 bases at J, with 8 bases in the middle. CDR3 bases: TGTGCCAGCACTGGCCAGCAAGAGACCCAGTACTTC. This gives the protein CASTGQQETQYF.

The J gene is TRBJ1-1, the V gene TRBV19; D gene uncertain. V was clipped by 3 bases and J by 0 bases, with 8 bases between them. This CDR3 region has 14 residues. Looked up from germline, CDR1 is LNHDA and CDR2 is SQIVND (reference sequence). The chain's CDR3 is CASSMRTLNTEAFF. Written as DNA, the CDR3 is TGTGCCAGTAGTATGAGGACCTTGAACACTGAAGCTTTCTTT. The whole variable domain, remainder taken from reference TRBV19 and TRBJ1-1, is DGGITQSPKYLFRKEGQNVTLSCEQNLNHDAMYWYRQDPGQGLRLIYYSQIVNDFQKGDIAEGYSVSREKKESFPLTVTSAQKNPTAFYLCASSMRTLNTEAFFGQGTRLTVV.